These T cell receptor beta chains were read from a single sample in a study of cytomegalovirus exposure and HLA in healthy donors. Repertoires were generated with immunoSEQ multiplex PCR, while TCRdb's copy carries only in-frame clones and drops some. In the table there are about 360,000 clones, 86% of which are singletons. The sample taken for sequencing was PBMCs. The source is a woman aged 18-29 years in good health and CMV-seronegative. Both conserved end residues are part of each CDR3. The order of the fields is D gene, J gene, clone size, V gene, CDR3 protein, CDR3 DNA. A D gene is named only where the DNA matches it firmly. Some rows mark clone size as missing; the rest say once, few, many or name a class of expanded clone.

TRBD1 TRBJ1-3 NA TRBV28 CASSQTGVWAGNTIYF TGTGCCAGCAGTCAGACAGGGGTTTGGGCTGGAAACACCATATATTTT
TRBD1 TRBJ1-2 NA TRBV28 CASSWTGGDYGYTF TGTGCCAGCAGCTGGACAGGGGGAGACTATGGCTACACCTTC
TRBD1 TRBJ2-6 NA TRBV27 CASGTGENTGANVLTF TGTGCCAGCGGGACAGGGGAAAATACTGGGGCCAACGTCCTGACTTTC
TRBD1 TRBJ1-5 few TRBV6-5 CASSYDRGPGQPQHF TGTGCCAGCAGTTATGACAGGGGGCCCGGTCAGCCCCAGCATTTT
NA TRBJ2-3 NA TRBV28 CASSLEGPDTQYF TGTGCCAGCAGTTTGGAGGGACCAGATACGCAGTATTTT
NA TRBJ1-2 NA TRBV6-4 CASRGTSGYTF TGTGCCAGCAGGGGCACATCCGGCTACACCTTC
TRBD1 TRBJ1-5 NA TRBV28 CASSPRYRGLNQPQHF TGTGCCAGCAGCCCTCGGTACAGGGGGCTCAATCAGCCCCAGCATTTT
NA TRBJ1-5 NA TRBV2 CASSGPEPQHF TGTGCCAGCAGTGGCCCGGAGCCCCAGCATTTT
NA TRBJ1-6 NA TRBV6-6 CASRDHRENSPLHF TGTGCCAGCAGGGATCACAGGGAAAATTCACCCCTCCACTTT
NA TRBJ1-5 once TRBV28 CASSPSEGVQPQHF TGTGCCAGCAGTCCGTCCGAGGGGGTCCAGCCCCAGCATTTT
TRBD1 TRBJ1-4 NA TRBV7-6 CASRRQGRTNEKLFF TGTGCCAGCAGACGACAGGGGAGGACTAATGAAAAACTGTTTTTT
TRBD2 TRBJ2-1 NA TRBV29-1 CSVQEAGRGVSSYNEQFF TGCAGCGTCCAGGAAGCGGGACGAGGTGTAAGCTCCTACAATGAGCAGTTCTTC
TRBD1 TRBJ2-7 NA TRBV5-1 CASSLSEQGAYEQYF TGCGCCAGCAGCTTGTCGGAGCAGGGGGCCTACGAGCAGTACTTC
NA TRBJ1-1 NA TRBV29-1 CSVGQSSTEAFF TGCAGCGTCGGACAGTCGAGCACTGAAGCTTTCTTT
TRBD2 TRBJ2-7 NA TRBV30 CAWEGLAGGSAYEQYF TGTGCCTGGGAAGGACTAGCGGGGGGATCTGCCTACGAGCAGTACTTC
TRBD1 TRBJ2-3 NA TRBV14 CASGTGAVTQYF TGTGCCAGCGGGACAGGGGCAGTTACGCAGTATTTT
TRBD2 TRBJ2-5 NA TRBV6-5 CASSYGGDQETQYF TGTGCCAGCAGTTACGGGGGGGACCAAGAGACCCAGTACTTC
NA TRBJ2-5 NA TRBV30 CAWSLGVQETQYF TGTGCCTGGAGTCTAGGTGTCCAAGAGACCCAGTACTTC
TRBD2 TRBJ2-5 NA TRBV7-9 CASSPGLAGGGETQYF TGTGCCAGCAGCCCGGGACTAGCGGGAGGTGGGGAGACCCAGTACTTC
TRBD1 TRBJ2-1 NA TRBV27 CASSSLGGQLYNEQFF TGTGCCAGCAGTAGCCTAGGGGGACAGCTATACAATGAGCAGTTCTTC
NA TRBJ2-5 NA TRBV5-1 CASSPGPGGETQYF TGCGCCAGCAGCCCCGGGCCAGGAGGAGAGACCCAGTACTTC
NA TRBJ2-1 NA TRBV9 CASSARGYEQFF TGTGCCAGCAGCGCTAGGGGGTATGAGCAGTTCTTC
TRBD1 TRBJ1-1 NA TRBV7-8 CASSLGTGWAYTEAFF TGTGCCAGCAGCTTAGGGACAGGGTGGGCATACACTGAAGCTTTCTTT
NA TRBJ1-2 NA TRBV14 CASSQLTGIGGYTF TGTGCCAGCAGCCAACTCACAGGTATTGGTGGCTACACCTTC
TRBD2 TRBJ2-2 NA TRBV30 CAWMEGGEAGELFF TGTGCCTGGATGGAGGGAGGGGAGGCCGGGGAGCTGTTTTTT
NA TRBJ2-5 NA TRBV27 CASSMIGQTETQYF TGTGCCAGCAGTATGATCGGACAGACGGAGACCCAGTACTTC
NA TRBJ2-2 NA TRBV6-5 CASSYQGLGNTGELFF TGTGCCAGCAGTTACCAGGGGTTAGGGAACACCGGGGAGCTGTTTTTT
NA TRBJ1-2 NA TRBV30 CAWSAGGGDGYTF TGTGCCTGGAGTGCAGGAGGGGGGGATGGCTACACCTTC
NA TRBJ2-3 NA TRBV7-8 CASSEPIRSTDTQYF TGTGCCAGCAGCGAGCCTATTCGGAGCACAGATACGCAGTATTTT
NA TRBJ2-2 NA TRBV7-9 CASSLGLTNTGELFF TGTGCCAGCAGCTTAGGACTCACGAACACCGGGGAGCTGTTTTTT
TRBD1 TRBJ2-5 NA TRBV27 CASSLPEGQATQETQYF TGTGCCAGCAGTTTACCTGAGGGACAGGCGACCCAAGAGACCCAGTACTTC
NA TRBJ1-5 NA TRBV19 CASTDSYSNQPQHF TGTGCCAGTACGGACAGCTATAGCAATCAGCCCCAGCATTTT
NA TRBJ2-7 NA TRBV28 CASTPGRGYEQYF TGTGCCAGCACCCCGGGCAGGGGCTACGAGCAGTACTTC
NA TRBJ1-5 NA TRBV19 CASSVWGGEGNQPQHF TGTGCCAGTAGCGTATGGGGGGGAGAGGGCAATCAGCCCCAGCATTTT
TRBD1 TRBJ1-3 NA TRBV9 CASSARDRENTIYF TGTGCCAGCAGCGCAAGGGACAGAGAAAACACCATATATTTT
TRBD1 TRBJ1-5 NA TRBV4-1 CASSQGTGTGVGQPQHF TGCGCCAGCAGCCAAGGAACCGGGACAGGGGTGGGTCAGCCCCAGCATTTT
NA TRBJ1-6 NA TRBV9 CASSVGTRYSPLHF TGTGCCAGCAGCGTAGGGACTAGATATTCACCCCTCCACTTT
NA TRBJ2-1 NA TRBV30 CACDTGTYNEQFF TGTGCCTGTGACACGGGGACCTACAATGAGCAGTTCTTC
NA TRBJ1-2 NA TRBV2 CAILPGLLNYGYTF TGTGCCATCCTTCCGGGACTCCTTAACTATGGCTACACCTTC
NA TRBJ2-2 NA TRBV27 CASSLAGLDTGELFF TGTGCCAGCAGTTTAGCAGGACTCGACACCGGGGAGCTGTTTTTT
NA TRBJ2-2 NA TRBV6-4 CASSEVLAATGELFF TGTGCCAGCAGTGAAGTGTTAGCGGCCACCGGGGAGCTGTTTTTT
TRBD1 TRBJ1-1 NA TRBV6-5 CASGWTGGTEAFF TGTGCCAGCGGATGGACAGGGGGCACTGAAGCTTTCTTT
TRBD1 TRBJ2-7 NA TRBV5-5 CASSKTGLTYEQYF TGTGCCAGCAGCAAGACAGGGCTAACCTACGAGCAGTACTTC
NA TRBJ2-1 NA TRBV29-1 CTATWRAGYEQFF TGCACCGCGACGTGGAGGGCTGGCTATGAGCAGTTCTTC
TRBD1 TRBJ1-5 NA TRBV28 CASSLTDRLNQPQHF TGTGCCAGCAGTCTCACGGACAGGCTAAATCAGCCCCAGCATTTT
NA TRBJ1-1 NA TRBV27 CASSLQGRTEAFF TGTGCCAGCAGTCTTCAGGGGCGGACTGAAGCTTTCTTT
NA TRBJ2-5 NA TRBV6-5 CASHRGTGETQYF TGTGCCAGTCACCGGGGGACGGGAGAGACCCAGTACTTC
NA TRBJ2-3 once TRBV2 CAGTQQGWDTDTQYF TGTGCCGGGACCCAACAGGGATGGGACACAGATACGCAGTATTTT
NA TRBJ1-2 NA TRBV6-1 CASSEGQKDHGYTF TGTGCCAGCAGTGAAGGACAGAAGGACCATGGCTACACCTTC
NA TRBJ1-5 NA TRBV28 CASSSGHLSNQPQHF TGTGCCAGCAGTTCAGGACACCTTAGCAATCAGCCCCAGCATTTT
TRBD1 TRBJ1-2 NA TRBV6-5 CASSTQRTGGGYTF TGTGCCAGCAGTACCCAGCGGACAGGAGGTGGCTACACCTTC
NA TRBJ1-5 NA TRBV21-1 CASSKQISGPQHF TGTGCCAGCAGCAAACAGATCTCGGGGCCCCAGCATTTT
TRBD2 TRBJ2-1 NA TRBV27 CATVSGSAYNEQFF TGTGCCACCGTTAGCGGGAGCGCCTACAATGAGCAGTTCTTC
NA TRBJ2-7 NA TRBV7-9 CASSLASGTEQYF TGTGCCAGCAGCTTAGCATCAGGAACCGAGCAGTACTTC
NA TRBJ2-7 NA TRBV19 CASSLQGIFDEQYF TGTGCCAGTAGTTTGCAGGGGATTTTCGACGAGCAGTACTTC
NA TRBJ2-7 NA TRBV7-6 CASSLGASGSSYEQYF TGTGCCAGCAGCTTAGGGGCGAGCGGCAGCTCCTACGAGCAGTACTTC
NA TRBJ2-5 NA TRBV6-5 CASSSRDGREETQYF TGTGCCAGCAGCTCACGCGACGGGAGAGAAGAGACCCAGTACTTC
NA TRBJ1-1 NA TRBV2 CASRGGSPTYTEAFF TGTGCCAGCAGGGGGGGAAGCCCAACTTACACTGAAGCTTTCTTT
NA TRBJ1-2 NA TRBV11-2 CASSLAGDGYGYTF TGTGCCAGCAGCTTAGCAGGGGACGGCTATGGCTACACCTTC